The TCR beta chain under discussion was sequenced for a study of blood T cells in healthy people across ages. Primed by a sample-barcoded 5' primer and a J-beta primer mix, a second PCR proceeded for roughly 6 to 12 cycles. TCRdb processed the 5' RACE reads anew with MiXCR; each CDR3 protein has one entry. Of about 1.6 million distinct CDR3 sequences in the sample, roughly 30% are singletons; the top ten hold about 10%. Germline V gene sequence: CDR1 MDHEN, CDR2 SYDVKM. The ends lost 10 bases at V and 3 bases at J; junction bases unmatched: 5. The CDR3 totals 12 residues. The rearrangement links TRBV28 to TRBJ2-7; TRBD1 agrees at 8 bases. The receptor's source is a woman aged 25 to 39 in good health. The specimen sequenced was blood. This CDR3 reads CATQTGGYEQYF. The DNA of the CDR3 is TGTGCCACTCAAACAGGGGGCTACGAGCAGTACTTC.